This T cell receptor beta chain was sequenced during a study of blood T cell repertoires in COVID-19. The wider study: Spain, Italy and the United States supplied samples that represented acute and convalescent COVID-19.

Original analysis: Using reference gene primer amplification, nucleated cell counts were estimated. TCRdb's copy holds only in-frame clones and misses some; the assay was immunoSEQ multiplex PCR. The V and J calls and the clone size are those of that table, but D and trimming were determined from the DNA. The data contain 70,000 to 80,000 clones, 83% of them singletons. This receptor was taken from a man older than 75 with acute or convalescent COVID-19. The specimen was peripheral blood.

This CDR3 reads CASSIGQGNYDTQYF. The CDR3 coding sequence is TGTGCCAGTAGTATTGGTCAGGGGAATTACGATACGCAGTATTTT. The J gene is TRBJ2-3, the V gene TRBV19; D is perhaps TRBD1 (6 bases). The V gene's germline CDR1 is LNHDA and CDR2 SQIVND (reference sequence). V was trimmed by 3 bases and J by 6 bases, leaving 16 bases between them. This CDR3 region has 15 residues.